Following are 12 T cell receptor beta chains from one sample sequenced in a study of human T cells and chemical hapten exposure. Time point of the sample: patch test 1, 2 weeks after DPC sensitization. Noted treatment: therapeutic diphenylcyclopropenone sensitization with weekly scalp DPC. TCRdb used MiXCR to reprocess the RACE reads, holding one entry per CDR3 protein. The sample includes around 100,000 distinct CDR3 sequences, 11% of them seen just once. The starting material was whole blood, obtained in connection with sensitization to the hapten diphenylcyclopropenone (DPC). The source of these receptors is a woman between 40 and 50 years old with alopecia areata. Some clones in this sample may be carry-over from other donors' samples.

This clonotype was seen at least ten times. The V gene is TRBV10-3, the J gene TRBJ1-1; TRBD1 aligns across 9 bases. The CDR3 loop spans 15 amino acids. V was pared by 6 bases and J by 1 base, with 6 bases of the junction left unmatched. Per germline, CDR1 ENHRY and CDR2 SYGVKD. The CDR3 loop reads CAIRTGQGKNTEAFF. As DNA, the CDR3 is TGTGCCATCAGAACGGGACAGGGTAAGAACACTGAAGCTTTCTTT.

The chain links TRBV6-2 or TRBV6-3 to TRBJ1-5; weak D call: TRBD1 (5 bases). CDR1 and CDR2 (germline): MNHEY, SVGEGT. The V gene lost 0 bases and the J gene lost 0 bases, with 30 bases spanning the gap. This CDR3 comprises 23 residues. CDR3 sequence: CASSYSRGRRANRKRGSNQPQHF. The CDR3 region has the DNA TGTGCCAGCAGTTACTCGAGAGGTCGCCGGGCGAACAGAAAAAGGGGTAGCAATCAGCCCCAGCATTTT.

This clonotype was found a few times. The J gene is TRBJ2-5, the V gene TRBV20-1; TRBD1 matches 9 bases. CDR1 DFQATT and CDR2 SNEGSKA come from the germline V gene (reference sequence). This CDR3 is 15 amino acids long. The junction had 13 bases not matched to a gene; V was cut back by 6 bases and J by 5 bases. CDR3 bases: TGCAGTGCAAGCAAGACAACAGGGGGCAGGGAGACCCAGTACTTC. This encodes CSASKTTGGRETQYF.

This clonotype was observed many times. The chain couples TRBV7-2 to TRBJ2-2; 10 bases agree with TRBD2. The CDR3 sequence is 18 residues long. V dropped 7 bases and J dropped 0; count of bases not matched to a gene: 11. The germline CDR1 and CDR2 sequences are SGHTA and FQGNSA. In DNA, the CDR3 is TGTGCCAGCACCCTAGCCCCAGCGGGGGGGGCGAACACCGGGGAGCTGTTTTTT. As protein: CASTLAPAGGANTGELFF.

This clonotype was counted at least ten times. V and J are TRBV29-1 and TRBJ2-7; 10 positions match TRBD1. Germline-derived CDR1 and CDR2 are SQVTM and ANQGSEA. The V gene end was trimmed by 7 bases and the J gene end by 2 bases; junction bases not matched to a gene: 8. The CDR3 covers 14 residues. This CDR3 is CSARPGTGAYEQYF. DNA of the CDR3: TGCAGCGCCCGCCCCGGGACAGGGGCCTACGAGCAGTACTTC.

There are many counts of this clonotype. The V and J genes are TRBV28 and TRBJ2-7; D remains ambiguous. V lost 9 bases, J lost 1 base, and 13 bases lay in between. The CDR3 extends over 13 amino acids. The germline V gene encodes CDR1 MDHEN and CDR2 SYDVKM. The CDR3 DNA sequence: TGTGCCAGTTTTTCCGAGACTTCCTACGAGCAGTACTTC. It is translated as CASFSETSYEQYF.

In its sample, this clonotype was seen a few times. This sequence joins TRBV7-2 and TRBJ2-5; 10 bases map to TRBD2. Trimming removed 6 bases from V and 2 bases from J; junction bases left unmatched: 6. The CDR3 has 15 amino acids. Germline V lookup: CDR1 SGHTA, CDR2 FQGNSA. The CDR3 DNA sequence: TGTGCCAGCAGACGGGGACTAGCGATGCAAGAGACCCAGTACTTC. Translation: CASRRGLAMQETQYF.

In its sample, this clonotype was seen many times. The CDR3: CASSYDRVNTEAFF. CDR3 bases: TGTGCCAGCAGTTACGATAGGGTGAACACTGAAGCTTTCTTT. The genes are TRBV6-5 and TRBJ1-1; D is uncertain. CDR3 size: 14 residues. The germline V gene has CDR1 MNHEY and CDR2 SVGAGI. V lost 2 bases and J lost 0, with 7 bases in between.

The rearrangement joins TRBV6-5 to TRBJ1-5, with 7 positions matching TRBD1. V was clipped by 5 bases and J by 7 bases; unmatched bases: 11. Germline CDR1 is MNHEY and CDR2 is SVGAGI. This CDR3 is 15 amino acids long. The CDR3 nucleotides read TGTGCCAGCAGTCCCCAGGGGGGTCTGGGACAGCCCCAGCATTTT. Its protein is CASSPQGGLGQPQHF.

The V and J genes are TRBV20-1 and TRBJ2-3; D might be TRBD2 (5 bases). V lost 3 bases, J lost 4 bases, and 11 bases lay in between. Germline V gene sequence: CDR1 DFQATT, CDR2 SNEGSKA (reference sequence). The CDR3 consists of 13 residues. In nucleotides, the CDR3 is TGCAGTGCTAGTAGCATGCGGGCAGATACGCAGTATTTT. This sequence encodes CSASSMRADTQYF.

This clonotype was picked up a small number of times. CDR3 in DNA: TGCAGTGCTAGAGAACCGAGGGGGCGCCGGGGCGAGCAGTACTTC. Encoded protein: CSAREPRGRRGEQYF. This rearrangement joins TRBV20-1 to TRBJ2-7, with TRBD1 matching 7 bases. Germline V gene lookup returns CDR1 DFQATT and CDR2 SNEGSKA (reference sequence). The CDR3 length is 15 residues. The V gene end was trimmed by 0 bases and the J gene end by 6 bases; junction bases not matched to a gene: 11.

CDR3 protein: CASSWGTVSYEQYF. CDR3 nucleotides: TGTGCCAGCAGTTGGGGGACAGTCTCCTACGAGCAGTACTTC. The chain links TRBV6-2 or TRBV6-3 to TRBJ2-7; 7 bases fit TRBD1. With V trimmed by 4 bases and J by 0 bases, 3 bases remained unmatched. Germline-derived CDR1 and CDR2 are MNHEY and SVGEGT. The CDR3 has 14 amino acids.